This TCR beta chain originates from a study of patients and donors after allogeneic stem cell transplantation. Trimming shortened V by 3 bases and J by 2 bases, and 16 bases separated the two germline ends. Germline V gives CDR1 SGDLS, CDR2 YYNGEE. The CDR3 runs to 16 residues. Using its own MiXCR run on the RT-PCR reads, TCRdb lists one record per CDR3 protein. The data hold some 880,000 distinct CDR3 sequences, with under 20% observed a single time. The chain links TRBV9 to TRBJ2-3, with D perhaps matching TRBD1 or TRBD2 (7 bases each). The source material was blood, either unsorted or a sorted T cell fraction (not recorded which). This TCR was sampled from a human donor who was either an allogeneic HSCT recipient or a stem cell or donor lymphocyte infusion donor (not recorded which). It is not recorded whose cells these are; they may come from a transplant donor. DNA of the CDR3: TGTGCCAGCAGCGGGGGGCCAGGGGGGGTCACAGATACGCAGTATTTT. This gives the protein CASSGGPGGVTDTQYF.